The 16 T cell receptor beta chains below come from one sample, sequenced in a study of naive and memory T cell subsets. Both TRBC1 and TRBC2 were covered by a beta constant-region primer of two equimolar oligonucleotides. Nested alpha and beta constant-region primers with the SP2 primer drove four PCR rounds on ligated cDNA. TCRdb recomputed calls from the UMI-ligation and nested PCR reads with MiXCR, one row per CDR3 protein. The data show some 15,000 distinct CDR3 sequences, around 10% seen once. Material: central memory CD8+ T cells from blood. The receptors here all came from a human donor in good health.

The sample holds a few counts of this clonotype. CDR3 nucleotide sequence: TGTGCCAGCAGCTTATGGGGGTGGAACACTGAAGCTTTCTTT. Translation: CASSLWGWNTEAFF. This chain links TRBV7-8 with TRBJ1-1; a weak D match, TRBD1 (5 bases). Germline lookup yields CDR1 SGHVS and CDR2 FQNEAQ. CDR3 size: 14 residues. Between the trimmed V and J ends, which lost 2 bases and 1 base, there was a span of 8 bases. The complete variable domain, with remaining parts taken from reference TRBV7-8 and TRBJ1-1, reads GAGVSQSPRYKVAKRGQDVALRCDPISGHVSLFWYQQALGQGPEFLTYFQNEAQLDKSGLPSDRFFAERPEGSVSTLKIQRTQQEDSAVYLCASSLWGWNTEAFFGQGTRLTVV.

The chain has TRBV27 and TRBJ2-7, with D possibly matching TRBD1 (6 bases). Germline values: CDR1 MNHEY, CDR2 SMNVEV (reference sequence). The CDR3 is made up of 15 amino acids. V lost 4 bases to trimming and J lost 0 bases, with 13 bases between them. CDR3 amino acids: CASSWSGTTSYEQYF. The CDR3 DNA sequence: TGTGCCAGCAGTTGGTCGGGGACAACCTCCTACGAGCAGTACTTC.

The chain has TRBV28 and TRBJ2-1; no clear D gene. Trimming cost V 3 bases and J 10 bases, with 13 bases left between them. CDR1 and CDR2 (germline): MDHEN, SYDVKM. The CDR3 is made up of 13 amino acids. CDR3 sequence (DNA): TGTGCCAGCAGTTTGTATAATAAGCTAGAGCAGTTCTTC. This translates into CASSLYNKLEQFF.

This clonotype was picked up many times. The chain carries TRBV5-4 and TRBJ1-2; D remains unclear. The CDR3 runs 14 residues. V dropped 4 bases and J dropped 7 bases, with 17 bases sitting between them. Germline V CDR1 and CDR2: SGHNT, YYREEE (reference sequence). CDR3 nucleotides: TGTGCCAGCAGCCTTAGTCTCGGGGTCTCTGGCTACACCTTC. Amino acid sequence: CASSLSLGVSGYTF.

This clonotype was seen a few times. The chain uses TRBV9 and TRBJ1-2; D gene unclear. Trimming stripped 3 bases from V and 7 bases from J, with 16 bases between. This CDR3 comprises 14 residues. Germline CDR1 and CDR2: SGDLS and YYNGEE. CDR3: CASSEYEGSSGYTF. The DNA of the CDR3 is TGTGCCAGCAGCGAGTACGAGGGATCGAGTGGCTACACCTTC.

This clonotype was seen more than once but under ten times. The chain uses TRBV6-1 and TRBJ2-7; 9 bases line up with TRBD1. The germline V gene has CDR1 MNHNS and CDR2 SASEGT. The CDR3 is made up of 15 amino acids. V was pared by 1 base and J by 2 bases, with 3 bases of the junction left unmatched. This CDR3 is CASSEGTGDPYEQYF. DNA for the CDR3: TGTGCCAGCAGTGAAGGGACAGGGGACCCCTACGAGCAGTACTTC.

There are a few counts of this clonotype. The chain uses TRBV7-9 and TRBJ2-1; D may be TRBD2 (5 bases). Germline CDR1 is SEHNR and CDR2 is FQNEAQ (reference sequence). The CDR3 sequence is 15 residues long. The germline V and J ends were trimmed by 5 bases and 6 bases, with 17 bases remaining between them. The CDR3 reads CASSVDASHPNEQFF. Written as DNA, the CDR3 is TGTGCCAGCAGCGTGGACGCTAGCCACCCCAATGAGCAGTTCTTC.

Ten or more counts support this clonotype. Germline is not matched at one junction end, which may reflect a read error. The chain joins TRBV25-1 to TRBJ2-7; TRBD1 aligns across 7 bases. Germline CDR1 MGHDK, CDR2 SYGVNS. The CDR3 length is 10 residues. The CDR3 sequence is CASSAGTAHF. Here the CDR3 DNA reads TGTGCCAGCAGTGCCGGGACAGCACACTTC.

By sample share, this clonotype is medium-sized (0.01 to 0.1%). Here the CDR3 reads CASSQAHWSTSLNEQFF. CDR3 sequence (DNA): TGCGCCAGCAGCCAAGCCCACTGGTCCACCTCCCTTAATGAGCAGTTCTTC. The chain couples TRBV4-3 to TRBJ2-1; D unclear. Germline V lookup: CDR1 LGHNA, CDR2 YSLEER. This CDR3 is 17 amino acids long. With 1 base removed from V and 7 bases from J, the gap between germline ends came to 20 bases.

Concerning this clonotype itself: The junction does not match germline at one end; this may be a read error. J is TRBJ2-3 and V is TRBV7-2, with 8 bases aligning to TRBD2. This CDR3 region has 13 residues. Germline CDR1 SGHTA, CDR2 FQGNSA. The CDR3 protein is CANSGSRVDTQYF. For the CDR3, the DNA is TGTGCCAACAGCGGGAGCCGTGTCGATACGCAGTATTTT.

This clonotype is termed medium-sized. This chain links TRBV20-1 with TRBJ2-7; a possible D gene is TRBD1 (6 bases). V was trimmed by 2 bases and J by 4 bases, leaving 18 bases between them. Germline V gives CDR1 DFQATT, CDR2 SNEGSKA (reference sequence). The CDR3 extends over 15 amino acids. CDR3 bases: TGCAGTGCTAGACGCCCGACAGGTGGATTTTACGAGCAGTACTTC. This encodes CSARRPTGGFYEQYF.

V gene TRBV7-2 combines with J gene TRBJ2-7, with D possibly being TRBD2 (6 bases). This CDR3 spans 17 amino acids. V gave up 2 bases and J gave up 0 bases, with 17 bases separating them. Germline CDR1 and CDR2: SGHTA and FQGNSA. The CDR3 region has the DNA TGTGCCAGCAGCTTATCGCGGGGTGGCTTTCTCTCCTACGAGCAGTACTTC. Translation gives CASSLSRGGFLSYEQYF.

The rearrangement uses TRBV12-3 or TRBV12-4 and TRBJ2-2, with 14 positions matching TRBD2. V shed 6 bases and J 4 bases; nucleotides not matched to a gene: 10. The CDR3 covers 18 residues. The CDR3 DNA sequence: TGTGCCAGCAGCCCAGGGACTAGCGGGGGATATGGCACCGGGGAGCTGTTTTTT. Translated: CASSPGTSGGYGTGELFF.

This clonotype was observed at least ten times. The gene calls are TRBV6-4 and TRBJ2-1, with D perhaps TRBD1 (6 bases). The V and J ends lost 2 bases and 7 bases respectively, with 18 bases between them. Germline V gives CDR1 MRHNA, CDR2 SNTAGT. The CDR3 has 16 amino acids. The CDR3 region has the DNA TGTGCCAGCAGTGACAAGCCGGACAGCCCCCCTAATGAGCAGTTCTTC. Its translation is CASSDKPDSPPNEQFF.

Only a few counts were recorded for this clonotype. The rearrangement uses TRBV28 and TRBJ1-1; the D gene is possibly TRBD1 (6 bases). Trimming left V 7 bases short and J 6 bases short, with 15 bases between. CDR1 is MDHEN and CDR2 is SYDVKM in the germline V gene. The CDR3 is made up of 13 amino acids. The DNA of the CDR3 is TGTGCCAGCACGGGGGCAGAAGAATCTGAAGCTTTCTTT. Translated: CASTGAEESEAFF.

This clonotype counts as medium-sized. CDR3 protein: CSVGGGLNYGYTF. DNA for the CDR3: TGCAGCGTTGGCGGGGGCCTTAACTATGGCTACACCTTC. The chain has TRBV29-1 and TRBJ1-2; D might be TRBD1 (6 bases). The V end lost 4 bases, the J end lost 1 base, and 10 bases lay between the germline ends. This CDR3 is 13 amino acids long. CDR1 is SQVTM, CDR2 ANQGSEA, per germline.